These 22 T cell receptor beta chains originate from one sample sequenced in a study of T cells in localized non-small cell lung cancer. Here immunoSEQ multiplex PCR was the method, and the copy in TCRdb shows in-frame clones only, minus some. The profile covers fewer than 2,000 clones, with 25% to 30% appearing a single time and 9.5% to 15% taken by the ten largest. The sample consisted of lung tumor tissue, taken before any cancer treatment. Every receptor here comes from a female donor older than 55 with stage II lung adenocarcinoma.

This clone was seen a few times. This chain connects TRBV25-1 to TRBJ1-1, with 9 bases aligning to TRBD1. CDR1 and CDR2 (germline): MGHDK, SYGVNS. J lost 0 bases, V lost 3 bases, and 5 bases had no gene match. The CDR3 runs to 16 residues. CDR3 coding DNA: TGTGCCAGCAGTGATACAGGGGGCAGGATGAACACTGAAGCTTTCTTT. Encoded protein: CASSDTGGRMNTEAFF.

By sample fraction, this clone is large. V is TRBV11-3 and J is TRBJ1-2; no reliable D call. Germline CDR1 and CDR2: SGHNT and YENEEA. There are 14 residues in the CDR3. Trimming stripped 5 bases from V and 5 bases from J, with 15 bases between. Here the CDR3 DNA reads TGTGCCAGCAGCCCTAGGGAAGGCTTTTATGGCTACACCTTC. This encodes CASSPREGFYGYTF.

This clone was observed a few times. The chain carries TRBV23-1 and TRBJ2-4; 8 positions match TRBD2. TRBV23-1 is marked as an open reading frame, function uncertain. The V and J ends lost 6 bases and 1 base, in that order; junction bases with no gene match: 5. CDR3 length: 15 residues. CDR3 nucleotides: TGCGCCAGCAGCGGGGGGGGCCTGGCCAAAAACATTCAGTACTTC. Its translation is CASSGGGLAKNIQYF.

A few counts support this clone. The CDR3 sequence: CAIGLAGGFTDTQYF. DNA for the CDR3: TGTGCCATCGGGCTAGCGGGGGGTTTCACAGATACGCAGTATTTT. V gene TRBV6-8 combines with J gene TRBJ2-3, with 11 bases matching TRBD2. The trim removed 10 bases at V and 2 bases at J, leaving 8 bases unmatched. The germline V gene encodes CDR1 MNHGY and CDR2 SAAAGT. CDR3 length: 15 amino acids.

The rearrangement links TRBV28 to TRBJ1-2; D uncertain. Germline-derived CDR1 and CDR2 are MDHEN and SYDVKM. The length of the CDR3 is 13 residues. The V end was cut by 7 bases, the J end by 2 bases, with 11 bases between. CDR3 protein: CASTPSWNYGYTF. The CDR3 DNA sequence: TGTGCCAGCACCCCCTCGTGGAACTATGGCTACACCTTC.

The chain has TRBV30 and TRBJ1-4, with 7 positions matching TRBD1. This CDR3 is built from 16 residues. The ends lost 4 bases at V and 12 bases at J; junction bases unmatched: 20. Looked up from germline, CDR1 is GTSNPN and CDR2 is SVGIG (reference sequence). As DNA, the CDR3 is TGTGCCTGGAATAAGGGACCCAGGACAGGAGGGAAACAACTGTTTTTT. Amino acids: CAWNKGPRTGGKQLFF.

This clone is classed as large. The chain combines TRBV9 with TRBJ2-1, with D perhaps TRBD2 (6 bases). This CDR3 is 13 amino acids long. V gave up 2 bases and J gave up 7 bases, with 10 bases separating them. Germline CDR1 and CDR2: SGDLS and YYNGEE. The CDR3: CASSVTSSNEQFF. The CDR3 DNA reads TGTGCCAGCAGCGTTACTAGCAGTAATGAGCAGTTCTTC.

This chain links TRBV5-1 with TRBJ1-2; D is unclear. Germline V gene sequence: CDR1 SGHRS, CDR2 YFSETQ. V was cut by 5 bases and J by 3 bases, with 14 bases left in between. The CDR3 sequence is 14 residues long. CDR3 bases: TGCGCCAGCAGTCCTTTAGGTATGGACTATGGCTACACCTTC. This gives the protein CASSPLGMDYGYTF.

The sample holds a few counts of this clone. CDR3 sequence: CASSPLRSGTSGRTYEQYF. CDR3 in DNA: TGTGCCAGCAGTCCTCTCCGCTCCGGGACTAGCGGGCGAACCTACGAGCAGTACTTC. The chain has TRBV28 and TRBJ2-7; 12 positions match TRBD2. Trimming cost V 5 bases and J 2 bases; bases outside gene matches: 16. Looked up from germline, CDR1 is MDHEN and CDR2 is SYDVKM. CDR3 length equals 19 residues.

This clone was seen more than once but under ten times. The chain links TRBV28 to TRBJ1-2, with 7 bases fitting TRBD1. The V segment lost 2 bases and the J segment 4 bases; nucleotides outside the gene matches: 7. The CDR3 is made up of 15 amino acids. CDR1 is MDHEN, CDR2 SYDVKM, per germline. CDR3 protein: CASSLPQGVPYGYTF. The CDR3 DNA follows: TGTGCCAGCAGTTTACCTCAGGGGGTGCCCTATGGCTACACCTTC.

The rearrangement links TRBV30 to TRBJ1-2; 7 nucleotides line up with TRBD1. The CDR3 extends over 14 amino acids. V shed 2 bases and J 6 bases; nucleotides not matched to a gene: 9. Per germline, CDR1 GTSNPN and CDR2 SVGIG (reference sequence). CDR3 loop: CAWSRQGVADGYTF. The CDR3 nucleotides read TGTGCCTGGAGTAGGCAGGGGGTGGCAGATGGCTACACCTTC.

The V and J genes are TRBV30 and TRBJ1-1; possibly TRBD1 for D (5 bases). V lost 3 bases, J lost 5 bases, and 19 bases lay in between. The CDR3 totals 15 residues. Germline lookup yields CDR1 GTSNPN and CDR2 SVGIG (reference sequence). The CDR3 DNA sequence: TGTGCCTGGAGCCCACGTGGGGCGCGGTGGACTGAAGCTTTCTTT. Protein sequence: CAWSPRGARWTEAFF. Drawing the rest from reference TRBV30 and TRBJ1-1, the complete variable domain is SQTIHQWPATLVQPVGSPLSLECTVEGTSNPNLYWYRQAAGRGLQLLFYSVGIGQISSEVPQNLSASRPQDRQFILSSKKLLLSDSGFYLCAWSPRGARWTEAFFGQGTRLTVV.

The table lists this clone with a few counts. J is TRBJ1-1 and V is TRBV7-2, with D possibly being TRBD1 (5 bases). CDR3 size: 13 residues. Trimming left V 3 bases short and J 1 base short, with 6 bases between. The germline gives CDR1 SGHTA, CDR2 FQGNSA. The CDR3 loop reads CASSFGANTEAFF. The CDR3 region has the DNA TGTGCCAGCAGCTTTGGGGCGAACACTGAAGCTTTCTTT.

CDR3 nucleotides: TGCGCCAGCAGCCAAGATAACACCAGGGGTAACACTGAAGCTTTCTTT. It encodes CASSQDNTRGNTEAFF. This rearrangement joins TRBV23-1 to TRBJ1-1, with D possibly TRBD1 on 6 matching bases. TRBV23-1 is an ORF, with its function uncertain. The V end lost 6 bases, the J end lost 2 bases, and 19 bases lay between the germline ends. The CDR3 has 16 residues.

In its sample, this clone was seen a few times. The chain carries TRBV6-8 and TRBJ1-2, with D unclear. The CDR3 contains 13 residues. V was shortened by 6 bases and J by 13 bases, with 21 bases between the two germline ends. Germline CDR1 MNHGY, CDR2 SAAAGT. The CDR3 sequence: CASRPGVVSIGTF. The DNA for the CDR3 is TGTGCCAGCAGACCCGGGGTGGTCAGTATCGGCACCTTC.

By share, this clone ranks as large. This CDR3 reads CASSLDLVGGNTEAFF. CDR3 bases: TGTGCCAGCAGCTTAGATCTCGTTGGGGGGAACACTGAAGCTTTCTTT. The chain combines TRBV11-3 with TRBJ1-1; weak D call: TRBD1 (5 bases). Germline CDR1 reads SGHNT; CDR2 reads YENEEA. V lost 0 bases and J lost 1, with 12 bases in between. This CDR3 contains 16 residues.

This clone is medium-sized. CDR3 loop: CASSLVFGRLDTQYF. DNA for the CDR3: TGTGCCAGCAGCTTAGTCTTTGGTCGCTTGGATACGCAGTATTTT. The chain employs TRBV11-3 and TRBJ2-3, with D hard to call. The CDR3 has 15 residues. V shed 1 base and J shed 6 bases, with 14 bases lying between them. Germline V gives CDR1 SGHNT, CDR2 YENEEA. The entire variable domain, with the rest obtained from reference TRBV11-3 and TRBJ2-3, is as follows: EAGVVQSPRYKIIEKKQPVAFWCNPISGHNTLYWYLQNLGQGPELLIRYENEEAVDDSQLPKDRFSAERLKGVDSTLKIQPAELGDSAVYLCASSLVFGRLDTQYFGPGTRLTVL.

This clone is labeled large. The chain carries TRBV11-3 and TRBJ1-3, with D possibly TRBD1 on 5 matching bases. Trimming shortened V by 3 bases and J by 5 bases, and 20 bases separated the two germline ends. Germline V gives CDR1 SGHNT, CDR2 YENEEA. This CDR3 region has 17 residues. The CDR3 DNA follows: TGTGCCAGCAGCTTTGGGGGATTGGTCTTCGGAAGAAACACCATATATTTT. It encodes CASSFGGLVFGRNTIYF.

The rearrangement joins TRBV9 to TRBJ1-1; tentative D call: TRBD1 (5 bases). The CDR3 runs to 14 residues. The germline CDR1 and CDR2 sequences are SGDLS and YYNGEE. V was trimmed by 1 base and J by 4 bases, leaving 11 bases between them. The CDR3 region has the DNA TGTGCCAGCAGCGTACAGGGTAGTGCCACTGAAGCTTTCTTT. Translation gives CASSVQGSATEAFF.

This clone was counted between two and nine times. V gene TRBV6-8 combines with J gene TRBJ2-7; 7 bases fit TRBD1. CDR3 length: 13 amino acids. V lost 6 bases, J lost 1 base, and 3 bases stayed unmatched. Germline CDR1 MNHGY, CDR2 SAAAGT. The CDR3 sequence: CASRETGSYEQYF. CDR3 coding DNA: TGTGCCAGCAGGGAGACAGGGTCCTACGAGCAGTACTTC.

This clone showed up just a few times. V and J are TRBV4-1 and TRBJ1-2, with D possibly matching TRBD1 (6 bases). The V gene's germline CDR1 is MGHRA and CDR2 YSYEKL. The CDR3 runs to 16 residues. V lost 0 bases and J lost 6, with 17 bases in between. In DNA form, the CDR3 reads TGCGCCAGCAGCCAAGATCGGGGAGGGGGGACAAATGGCTACACCTTC. Encoded protein: CASSQDRGGGTNGYTF.

This clone was counted only a few times. The gene calls are TRBV10-2 and TRBJ2-7; D is ambiguous. Germline lookup yields CDR1 WSHSY and CDR2 SAAADI. This CDR3 has 13 residues. With 6 bases removed from V and 3 bases from J, the gap between germline ends came to 12 bases. In nucleotides, the CDR3 is TGCGCCAGCAGATTCTGGACCGACTACGAGCAGTACTTC. Translated, it gives CASRFWTDYEQYF.